A selection of T cell receptor beta chains follows, all from one sample in a study of T cell responses to AZD1222 COVID-19 vaccine. The table came from immunoSEQ multiplex PCR; TCRdb's copy has only in-frame clones and leaves some out. The top ten clones hold approximately 8% of a sample with nearly 110,000 clones, 90% of them seen once. Specimen: peripheral blood, collected 28 days after the second AZD1222 dose. All receptors come from an adult who received the AZD1222 COVID-19 vaccine. The CDR3 runs from the conserved cysteine through the conserved F or W. A D gene is named only where the DNA matches it firmly. Expanded clones get a size class; other rows say once, few or many, or leave the size out.

>TRBV27|TRBJ1-2|once|-
TGTGCCAGCAGATTGCGGGAGTCGGGGTGGGGTAACTATGGCTACACCTTC
CASRLRESGWGNYGYTF
>TRBV12-1|TRBJ1-1|-|-
TGTGCCAGCAGCTCATCCCGACAGGGCAAGAACACTGAAGCTTTCTTT
CASSSSRQGKNTEAFF
>TRBV5-3|TRBJ2-5|-|-
TGTGCCAGAAGCTTGTTTACCCGGTCAGGGACCCAGTACTTC
CARSLFTRSGTQYF
>TRBV6-2/TRBV6-3|TRBJ2-3|-|TRBD2
TGTGCCAGCAGTTATCCCACTAGCGGGGGGCCCACAGATACGCAGTATTTT
CASSYPTSGGPTDTQYF
>TRBV2|TRBJ1-1|-|-
TGTGCCAGCAGTGGCCTAGAAGCTTTCTTT
CASSGLEAFF
>TRBV15|TRBJ2-7|-|TRBD2
TGTGCCACTGAGACTAGCGGGGATCCCTACGAGCAGTACTTC
CATETSGDPYEQYF
>TRBV6-1|TRBJ2-7|-|-
TGTGCCAGCAGTGAAACAGGGACTGTATACGAGCAGTACTTC
CASSETGTVYEQYF
>TRBV5-1|TRBJ2-3|-|-
TGCGCCAGCACCTTAGGGTATACGCAGTATTTT
CASTLGYTQYF
>TRBV12-3/TRBV12-4|TRBJ2-5|-|TRBD1
TGTGCCAGCAGTTTAAACAGGGGGGAGACCCAGTACTTC
CASSLNRGETQYF
>TRBV7-2|TRBJ1-2|few|-
TGTGCCAGCAGCCCGGGGGGGACCGATCCTTATGGCTACACCTTC
CASSPGGTDPYGYTF
>TRBV7-9|TRBJ1-2|-|-
TGTGCCAGCAGCTTAGCCGGAAACTATGGCTACACCTTC
CASSLAGNYGYTF
>TRBV7-9|TRBJ1-6|-|-
TGTGCCAGCAGCTCGGGGGGACCTAATAATTCACCCCTCCACTTT
CASSSGGPNNSPLHF
>TRBV3-1/TRBV3-2|TRBJ2-7|-|-
TGTGCCAGCAGCCAATGGATCTACGAGCAGTACTTC
CASSQWIYEQYF
>TRBV27|TRBJ1-6|once|-
TGTGCCAGCAGTCCGGAGTGGGACGGCGCGTCACCCCTCCACTTT
CASSPEWDGASPLHF
>TRBV6-1|TRBJ2-5|-|TRBD2
TGTGCCAGCAGTGAAGTAAGCAGCGGGGGGGCCGTTTCGGAGACCCAGTACTTC
CASSEVSSGGAVSETQYF
>TRBV5-5|TRBJ2-1|-|-
TGTGCCAGCAGCTTGAACACCCATCTCAATGAGCAGTTCTTC
CASSLNTHLNEQFF
>TRBV27|TRBJ2-7|-|-
TGTGCCGAGAGCCCCCACAGCTCCTACGAGCAGTACTTC
CAESPHSSYEQYF
>TRBV19|TRBJ2-6|once|-
TGTGCCAGTAGTTCAGGGCCCGGGGCCAACGTCCTGACTTTC
CASSSGPGANVLTF
>TRBV6-5|TRBJ2-3|-|-
TGTGCCAGCAGTCTGGCATTGGGGAGCACAGATACGCAGTATTTT
CASSLALGSTDTQYF
>TRBV7-7|TRBJ1-2|-|-
TGTGCTAGCAGCTCATTAGGACCGCTTTCTAACTATGGCTACACCTTC
CASSSLGPLSNYGYTF
>TRBV27|TRBJ1-3|-|-
TGTGCCAGCAGTTCCCCGGACCTTGGAAACACCATATATTTT
CASSSPDLGNTIYF
>TRBV7-3|TRBJ1-1|-|TRBD1
TGTGCCAGCAGCCCGCAAGACAGGGGTGACACTGAAGCTTTCTTT
CASSPQDRGDTEAFF
>TRBV6-5|TRBJ1-5|few|-
TGTGCCAGCTCCAAGGCGGGGGGAGATCAGCCCCAGCATTTT
CASSKAGGDQPQHF
>TRBV5-4|TRBJ2-7|-|TRBD2
TGTGCCAGCAGCTTGGAGGTTAGCGGGGACGAGCAGTACTTC
CASSLEVSGDEQYF
>TRBV11-2|TRBJ2-3|-|-
TGTGCCAGCAGCTCCCAGAGGGGAATCACAGATTCAGCTACGCAGTATTTT
CASSSQRGITDSATQYF
>TRBV5-6|TRBJ1-2|-|TRBD1
TGTGCCAGCAGCCCTGCCGGGACAGGGGCTAACTATGGCTACACCTTC
CASSPAGTGANYGYTF
>TRBV5-1|TRBJ1-1|-|-
TGCGCCAGCAGACTCACAGGCACGAACACTGAAGCTTTCTTT
CASRLTGTNTEAFF
>TRBV10-1|TRBJ1-5|-|TRBD1
TGCGCCGCCCCCGGGACAGGGGACGAGCCCCAGCATTTT
CAAPGTGDEPQHF
>TRBV6-5|TRBJ2-7|-|-
TGTGCCAGCAGTTACTCGAGGGAGACTCTACCGCTCGAGCAGTACTTC
CASSYSRETLPLEQYF
>TRBV6-2/TRBV6-3|TRBJ2-2|-|-
TGTGCCAGCAGCCCCCCGAGGGTAGCCACCGGGGAGCTGTTTTTT
CASSPPRVATGELFF
>TRBV7-2|TRBJ2-7|-|-
TGTGCCAGCAGCTTAGCGTTCAGTTCCTACGAGCAGTACTTC
CASSLAFSSYEQYF
>TRBV2|TRBJ1-4|-|-
TGTGCCAGCAGTGGGCAGGGGAGCGAAAAACTGTTTTTT
CASSGQGSEKLFF
>TRBV3-1/TRBV3-2|TRBJ2-7|-|TRBD1
TGTGCCAGCAGCTTCGAACAGGGGAACTACGAGCAGTACTTC
CASSFEQGNYEQYF
>TRBV7-2|TRBJ2-7|-|-
TGTGCCAGCAGCTCGACTCGGGGTAGCTCCTACGAGCAGTACTTC
CASSSTRGSSYEQYF
>TRBV6-2/TRBV6-3|TRBJ2-2|-|TRBD2
TGTGCCAGCACCCCTCGGCGGGGGGTTGACACCGGGGAGCTGTTTTTT
CASTPRRGVDTGELFF
>TRBV6-5|TRBJ1-1|-|-
TGTGCCAGCAGTTACGGGACCCAGGGCACTGAAGCTTTCTTT
CASSYGTQGTEAFF
>TRBV6-2/TRBV6-3|TRBJ2-5|-|TRBD1
TGTGCCAGCAGTAGGACAGGGGAGACCCAGTACTTC
CASSRTGETQYF
>TRBV6-1|TRBJ2-4|-|-
TGTGCCAGCAGTGAAGCTATCGGTTCGAGACGGGTGTTAGCCAAAAACATTCAGTACTTC
CASSEAIGSRRVLAKNIQYF
>TRBV10-3|TRBJ2-2|few|-
TGTGCCATCAGTGAGGGGGGGCCCCGAACCGGGGAGCTGTTTTTT
CAISEGGPRTGELFF
>TRBV7-6|TRBJ1-1|-|-
TGTGCCAGCAGCCAACGGCAGGAGGGAGGAACTGAAGCTTTCTTT
CASSQRQEGGTEAFF
>TRBV4-3|TRBJ2-7|-|-
TGCGCCAGCAGCCAGTCAGGGGCCAGGAGTTACGAGCAGTACTTC
CASSQSGARSYEQYF
>TRBV29-1|TRBJ1-3|once|TRBD1
TGCAGCGCAGACCGGGACAGGGGAGGAAACACCATATATTTT
CSADRDRGGNTIYF
>TRBV11-2|TRBJ1-6|once|-
TGTGCCAGCAGCTTATACGGTTATAATTCACCCCTCCACTTT
CASSLYGYNSPLHF
>TRBV5-1|TRBJ1-3|-|-
TGCGCCAGCAGCCGTCAGGGTGACTCTGGAAACACCATATATTTT
CASSRQGDSGNTIYF
>TRBV2|TRBJ2-5|-|-
TGTGCCAGCACTATACGGCAAGAGACCCAGTACTTC
CASTIRQETQYF
>TRBV18|TRBJ2-1|-|TRBD1
TGTGCCAGCTCCGGGACAGGGGCAGTCTATGAGCAGTTCTTC
CASSGTGAVYEQFF
>TRBV5-4|TRBJ1-2|-|-
TGTGCCAGCAGCTTGGCCAGGTCCTCCTATGGCTACACCTTC
CASSLARSSYGYTF
>TRBV11-1|TRBJ2-7|-|-
TGTGCCAGCAGCTTATACGGGTCGGGGGGCAACGAGCAGTACTTC
CASSLYGSGGNEQYF
>TRBV5-4|TRBJ1-2|-|-
TGTGCCAGCCACTCCTTCATAGGACGCTATGGCTACACCTTC
CASHSFIGRYGYTF
>TRBV11-2|TRBJ1-2|-|TRBD1
TGTGCCAGCACCGAAGGGCAGGGGGCAGTCGATGGCTACACCTTC
CASTEGQGAVDGYTF
>TRBV7-9|TRBJ2-7|-|-
TGTGCCAGCTCGTCCCAGGGGCCAAATCCCTACGAGCAGTACTTC
CASSSQGPNPYEQYF
>TRBV19|TRBJ1-1|-|-
TGTGCCAGTAGTATGTCTCCAGGGATAGGTTCTGAAGCTTTCTTT
CASSMSPGIGSEAFF
>TRBV7-2|TRBJ2-2|-|-
TGTGCCAGCAGGTTGGGGACGGCTGACACCGGGGAGCTGTTTTTT
CASRLGTADTGELFF
>TRBV30|TRBJ2-7|-|TRBD2
TGTGCCTGGAGTGTACGTGGACTAGCGGGAACTTCCTACGAGCAGTACTTC
CAWSVRGLAGTSYEQYF
>TRBV4-3|TRBJ1-4|few|TRBD1
TGCGCCAGCAGCCAAGCCGGGACAGTCAGGAGTAATGAAAAACTGTTTTTT
CASSQAGTVRSNEKLFF
>TRBV30|TRBJ2-1|few|-
TGTGCCTGGATGTGGGGAAGGGGGAGGAATGAGCAGTTCTTC
CAWMWGRGRNEQFF
>TRBV7-2|TRBJ2-7|-|-
TGTGCCAGCAGCTTAGCGGGGGCTTACTACGAGCAGTACTTC
CASSLAGAYYEQYF
>TRBV9|TRBJ2-2|-|-
TGTGCCAGCAGCTCAGCGTGGGGGGGCCCAACGAACACCGGGGAGCTGTTTTTT
CASSSAWGGPTNTGELFF
>TRBV3-1/TRBV3-2|TRBJ2-4|-|-
TGTGCCAGCAGCCAAGGGAGAAACATTCAGTACTTC
CASSQGRNIQYF